This T cell receptor beta chain was retrieved from a study of CD8+ T cells in alopecia areata listed by TCRdb under 2018. About the investigation overall: In both human patients and the C3H/HeJ mouse model, the study applied high-throughput TCRbeta sequencing to look at T cell clonal expansion in alopecia areata. On the human side, TCRbeta sequencing was run on scalp tissue and on sorted CD4+ and CD8+ peripheral blood T cells from healthy controls and from alopecia areata patients with either patchy or totalis/universalis disease. Scalp clonality was compared across normal scalp (n=4), patchy alopecia areata scalp (n=8), and alopecia totalis/universalis scalp (n=8). The RNA source kit depended on sample type: the PAXgene miRNA kit for fixed scalp, the miRNeasy kit for PBMCs, and the RNeasy kit for mouse skin. Amplification of TCRbeta CDR3 regions was done by immunoSEQ multiplex PCR using 35 Vbeta forward primers and 13 Jbeta reverse primers.

The paper's findings and limits, for the study overall: Lesional scalp, especially in alopecia totalis/universalis, showed higher clonality and more expanded CD8+ clones than normal scalp, suggesting antigenic drive. Unlike mouse skin, where gammadelta T cells dominate, normal human skin contains resident alphabeta T cells that get sequenced too, which complicates analysis of the scalp TCR repertoire. Shared TCR sequences between patients were less evident than in mice, which may be partly attributable to HLA diversity in the patient population.

For this clone: The specificity of this receptor is unknown. No qualities accompany the bases; no much larger clone lies one base away.

The germline V gene provides CDR1 SGHVS and CDR2 FQNEAQ. V loses 2 bases of germline sequence and J loses 3 bases, and the interval between the two ends is 16 bases. From the cysteine through the phenylalanine, the CDR3 covers 16 amino acids. Of the read, only the CDR3 DNA is kept; its 48 bases are in frame from base 1. Peripheral blood and lesional scalp punch biopsies were obtained from patients with alopecia areata. PBMCs were separated by density centrifugation and stained for CD3, CD4 and CD8, after which CD4+ and CD8+ T cells were sorted on a FACSAria. Alopecia areata patients who were not treated were recruited through a multicenter biomarker study. In several patients from the biomarker study, blood CD8+ T cells were sorted further into NKG2D-low and NKG2D-high fractions. Library preparation used the immunoSEQ multiplex PCR assay. To provide template for TCR sequencing, every sample had RNA extracted and reverse transcribed into cDNA. SuperScript III was used for first-strand cDNA synthesis, primed with a 2:1 mix of oligo-dT and random hexamers. A synthetic immune receptor repertoire was used to measure amplification bias, and any remaining bias was corrected computationally. As for the authors' bioinformatics: Raw reads were preprocessed for error removal, and CDR3 was defined according to IMGT conventions as running from the conserved cysteine to phenylalanine. Clonality was computed by normalizing Shannon entropy by log2 of the number of productive unique TCRs and subtracting the result from 1. Whether scalp clones were CD4 or CD8 was inferred by matching scalp TCRbeta sequences against CD4 and CD8 repertoires sorted from blood. Entries here come from immuneACCESS through TCRdb and include only in-frame sequences with V and J called. Some clones fail to appear in such tables; in the studies checked, an unresolved V gene covers under half of the shortfall, and the cause of the remainder is unknown. The DNA gave D and trimming, while V, J and clone size come from that table. The sample table lists about 30,000 clones, approximately 56% of them with a count of one. About a sixth of the sample comes from the top ten.

The V and J genes are TRBV7-8 and TRBJ1-2; a confident D gene designation cannot be given. This TCR derives from a human donor with alopecia areata. Sequencing was performed on NKG2D-high CD8+ T cells sorted from blood. Per the publication, the cell subset or site label means: sorted CD8+ NKG2D-high blood T cells. The nucleotide sequence reads as follows: TGTGCCAGCAGCTTACATTTCCATACCACTTACTATGGCTACACCTTC. It is translated as CASSLHFHTTYYGYTF.